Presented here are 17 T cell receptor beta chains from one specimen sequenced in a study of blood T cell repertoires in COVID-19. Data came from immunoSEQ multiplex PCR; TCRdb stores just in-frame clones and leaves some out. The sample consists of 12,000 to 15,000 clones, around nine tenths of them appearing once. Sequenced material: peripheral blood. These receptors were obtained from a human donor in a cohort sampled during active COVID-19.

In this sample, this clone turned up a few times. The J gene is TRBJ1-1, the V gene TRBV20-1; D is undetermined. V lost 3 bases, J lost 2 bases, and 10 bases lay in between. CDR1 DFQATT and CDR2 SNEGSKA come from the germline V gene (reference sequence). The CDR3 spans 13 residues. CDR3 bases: TGCAGTGCTAGTGGAACAGAAAACACTGAAGCTTTCTTT. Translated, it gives CSASGTENTEAFF.

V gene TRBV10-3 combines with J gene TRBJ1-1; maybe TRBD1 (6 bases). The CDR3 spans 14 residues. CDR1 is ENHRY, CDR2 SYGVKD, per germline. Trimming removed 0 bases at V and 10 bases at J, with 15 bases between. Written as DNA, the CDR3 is TGTGCCATCAGTGAGTCAGGGCTGGGGGGGCGAGCTTTCTTT. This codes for CAISESGLGGRAFF.

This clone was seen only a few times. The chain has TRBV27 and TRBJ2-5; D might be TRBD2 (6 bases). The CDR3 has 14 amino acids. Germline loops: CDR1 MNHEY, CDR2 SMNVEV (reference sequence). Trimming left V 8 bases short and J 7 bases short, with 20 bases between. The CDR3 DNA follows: TGTGCCAGCCGAAGCTCCGGGGGACGAGGGACCCAGTACTTC. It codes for CASRSSGGRGTQYF.

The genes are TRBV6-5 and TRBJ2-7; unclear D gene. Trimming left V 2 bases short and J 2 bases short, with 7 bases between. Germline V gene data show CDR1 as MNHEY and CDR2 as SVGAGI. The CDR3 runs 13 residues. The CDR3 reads CASSYDGAYEQYF. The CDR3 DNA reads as TGTGCCAGCAGTTACGATGGAGCCTACGAGCAGTACTTC.

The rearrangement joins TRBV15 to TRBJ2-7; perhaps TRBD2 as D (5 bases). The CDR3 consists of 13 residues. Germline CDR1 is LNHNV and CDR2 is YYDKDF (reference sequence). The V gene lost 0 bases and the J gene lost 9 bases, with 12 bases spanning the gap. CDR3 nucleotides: TGTGCCACCAGCAGAGACCTGGCAAGCGGGCAGTACTTC. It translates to CATSRDLASGQYF.

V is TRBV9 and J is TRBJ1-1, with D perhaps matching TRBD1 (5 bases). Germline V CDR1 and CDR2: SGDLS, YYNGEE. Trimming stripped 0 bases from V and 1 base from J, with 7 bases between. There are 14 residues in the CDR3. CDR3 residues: CASSVDGQNTEAFF. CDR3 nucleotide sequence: TGTGCCAGCAGCGTAGACGGACAGAACACTGAAGCTTTCTTT.

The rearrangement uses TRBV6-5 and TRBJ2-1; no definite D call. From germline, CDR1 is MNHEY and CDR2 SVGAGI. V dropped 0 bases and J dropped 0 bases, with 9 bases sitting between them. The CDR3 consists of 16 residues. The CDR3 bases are TGTGCCAGCAGTTACTCTCCTGTAGCCTCCTACAATGAGCAGTTCTTC. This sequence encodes CASSYSPVASYNEQFF.

In DNA, the CDR3 is TGTGCCAGCAGCTGGGACGGCAGCGGGGACTTCAGCACAGATACGCAGTATTTT. It codes for CASSWDGSGDFSTDTQYF. This rearrangement joins TRBV5-4 to TRBJ2-3; 7 nucleotides agree with TRBD2. The V and J ends lost 3 bases and 0 bases, in that order; junction bases with no gene match: 13. Germline V lookup: CDR1 SGHNT, CDR2 YYREEE (reference sequence). The CDR3 length is 18 residues. Drawing the rest from reference TRBV5-4 and TRBJ2-3, the complete variable domain is ETGVTQSPTHLIKTRGQQVTLRCSSQSGHNTVSWYQQALGQGPQFIFQYYREEENGRGNFPPRFSGLQFPNYSSELNVNALELDDSALYLCASSWDGSGDFSTDTQYFGPGTRLTVL.

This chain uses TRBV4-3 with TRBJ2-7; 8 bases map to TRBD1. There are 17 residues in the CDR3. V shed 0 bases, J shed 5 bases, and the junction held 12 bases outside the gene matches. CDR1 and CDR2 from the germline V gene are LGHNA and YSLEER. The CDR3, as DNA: TGCGCCAGCAGCCAAGAAATAGGAGGACAGGGTGTCGACGAGCAGTACTTC. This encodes CASSQEIGGQGVDEQYF.

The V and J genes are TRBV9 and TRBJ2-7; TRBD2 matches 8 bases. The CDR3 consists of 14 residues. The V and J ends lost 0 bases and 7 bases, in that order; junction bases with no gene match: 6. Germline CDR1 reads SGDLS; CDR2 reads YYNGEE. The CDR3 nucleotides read TGTGCCAGCAGCGTAGAGGGACTAGTGGGGGAGCAGTACTTC. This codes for CASSVEGLVGEQYF.

The CDR3 DNA is TGTGCCAGCAAAAGCGGAGGGGAGGAGACCCAGTACTTC. Its translation: CASKSGGEETQYF. The gene calls are TRBV28 and TRBJ2-5, with D perhaps matching TRBD2 (6 bases). CDR1 MDHEN and CDR2 SYDVKM come from the germline V gene. V lost 7 bases and J 5 bases, leaving 14 bases between the germline ends. The CDR3 covers 13 residues.

In nucleotides, the CDR3 is TGTGCCAGCAGCTTGGCAGGGGATACGCAGTATTTT. As protein: CASSLAGDTQYF. V and J are TRBV13 and TRBJ2-3, with D possibly matching TRBD1 (5 bases). The ends were cut back, 3 bases at V and 6 bases at J, with 7 bases in the middle. CDR3 size: 12 residues. CDR1 and CDR2 (germline): PRHDT, FYEKMQ (reference sequence).

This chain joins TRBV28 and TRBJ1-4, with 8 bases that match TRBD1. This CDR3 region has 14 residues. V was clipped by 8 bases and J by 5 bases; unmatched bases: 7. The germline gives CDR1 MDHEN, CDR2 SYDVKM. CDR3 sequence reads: CASAPDRENEKLFF. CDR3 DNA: TGTGCCAGCGCCCCGGACAGGGAGAATGAAAAACTGTTTTTT.

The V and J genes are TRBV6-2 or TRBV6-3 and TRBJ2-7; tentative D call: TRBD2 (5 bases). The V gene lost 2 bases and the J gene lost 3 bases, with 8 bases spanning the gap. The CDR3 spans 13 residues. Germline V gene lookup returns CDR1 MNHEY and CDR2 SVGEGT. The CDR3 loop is CASSYRLFYEQYF. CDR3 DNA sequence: TGTGCCAGCAGTTACCGACTATTCTACGAGCAGTACTTC.

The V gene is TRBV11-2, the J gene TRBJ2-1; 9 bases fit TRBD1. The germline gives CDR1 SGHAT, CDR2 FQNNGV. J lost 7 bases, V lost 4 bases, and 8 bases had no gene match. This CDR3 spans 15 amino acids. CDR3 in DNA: TGTGCCAGCAGCTCCGGACAGGGGAGGTCGAATGAGCAGTTCTTC. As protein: CASSSGQGRSNEQFF. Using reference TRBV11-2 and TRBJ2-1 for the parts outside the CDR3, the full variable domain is EAGVAQSPRYKIIEKRQSVAFWCNPISGHATLYWYQQILGQGPKLLIQFQNNGVVDDSQLPKDRFSAERLKGVDSTLKIQPAKLEDSAVYLCASSSGQGRSNEQFFGPGTRLTVL.

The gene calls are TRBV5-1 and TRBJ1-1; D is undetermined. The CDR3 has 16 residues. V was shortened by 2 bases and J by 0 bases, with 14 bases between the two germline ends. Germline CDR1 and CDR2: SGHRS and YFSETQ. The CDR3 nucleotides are TGCGCCAGCAGCTTTATCATGAAAAGCATGAACACTGAAGCTTTCTTT. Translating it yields CASSFIMKSMNTEAFF. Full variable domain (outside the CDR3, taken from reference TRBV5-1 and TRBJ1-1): KAGVTQTPRYLIKTRGQQVTLSCSPISGHRSVSWYQQTPGQGLQFLFEYFSETQRNKGNFPGRFSGRQFSNSRSEMNVSTLELGDSALYLCASSFIMKSMNTEAFFGQGTRLTVV.

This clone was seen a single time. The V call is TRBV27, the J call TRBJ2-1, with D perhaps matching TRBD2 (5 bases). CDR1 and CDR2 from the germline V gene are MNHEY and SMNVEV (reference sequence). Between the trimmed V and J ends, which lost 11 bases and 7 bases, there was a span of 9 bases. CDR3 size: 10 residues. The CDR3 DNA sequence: TGTGCCTCGGGCGGGAATGAGCAGTTCTTC. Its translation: CASGGNEQFF.